The 29 T cell receptor beta chains in this list originate from one sample, sequenced in a study of graft-versus-host responses after intestinal transplantation. For these TCRs, the target antigens are not known. The data were produced by immunoSEQ multiplex PCR, yet TCRdb's version contains in-frame clones alone and is incomplete. The table lists more than 100,000 clones, approximately 95% of them singletons, with approximately 0.11% in the top ten. The source was unstimulated CD4+ T cells sorted from spleen or lymph node cells, collected before intestinal transplant. These receptors originate from a human donor who received an intestinal transplant.

The J gene is TRBJ2-1, the V gene TRBV11-2; D uncertain. CDR1 is SGHAT, CDR2 FQNNGV, per germline. Trimming took off 0 bases at V and 7 bases at J, with 7 bases between the two ends. This CDR3 spans 13 amino acids. CDR3 DNA: TGTGCCAGCAGCTTAGATTGGTCTAATGAGCAGTTCTTC. It yields the protein CASSLDWSNEQFF.

This chain uses TRBV15 with TRBJ2-7, with unresolved D. The CDR3 consists of 13 residues. Between the trimmed V and J ends, which lost 4 bases and 7 bases, there was a span of 14 bases. Germline V gene data show CDR1 as LNHNV and CDR2 as YYDKDF (reference sequence). CDR3 sequence: CATSTQVYGEQYF. The CDR3 DNA reads as TGTGCCACCAGCACCCAGGTATACGGGGAGCAGTACTTC.

The chain links TRBV19 to TRBJ1-1, with 7 bases fitting TRBD1. This CDR3 has 12 residues. Germline V gives CDR1 LNHDA, CDR2 SQIVND (reference sequence). The CDR3 bases are TGTGTCTCCCGGGACAGGAACACTGAAGCTTTCTTT. The encoded protein is CVSRDRNTEAFF.

The chain combines TRBV7-6 with TRBJ2-7; tentatively, D is TRBD1 (6 bases). This CDR3 comprises 13 residues. Germline V gives CDR1 SGHVS, CDR2 FNYEAQ. V shed 4 bases and J shed 1 base, with 8 bases lying between them. CDR3: CASSWGLSYEQYF. The CDR3 DNA reads TGTGCCAGCAGCTGGGGGCTATCCTACGAGCAGTACTTC. Supplemented by reference TRBV7-6 and TRBJ2-7, the full variable domain reads GAGVSQSPRYKVTKRGQDVALRCDPISGHVSLYWYRQALGQGPEFLTYFNYEAQQDKSGLPNDRFSAERPEGSISTLTIQRTEQRDSAMYRCASSWGLSYEQYFGPGTRLTVT.

The rearrangement uses TRBV7-3 and TRBJ2-7; D unclear. This CDR3 spans 15 amino acids. The germline V gene has CDR1 SGHTA and CDR2 FQGTGA. The V end lost 0 bases, the J end lost 6 bases, and 15 bases lay between the germline ends. The CDR3 loop reads CASSLTTVAGSEQYF. The CDR3, as DNA: TGTGCCAGCAGCTTAACCACGGTTGCTGGATCCGAGCAGTACTTC.

This chain links TRBV6-1 with TRBJ2-7, with 9 bases aligning to TRBD1. Unmatched junction bases numbered 8, after V lost 8 bases and J lost 6 bases. This CDR3 has 13 residues. Germline V gene lookup returns CDR1 MNHNS and CDR2 SASEGT. CDR3 nucleotides: TGTGCCAGCTGTACAGGGGGCGCGTCCGAGCAGTACTTC. Its translation: CASCTGGASEQYF.

V usage is TRBV6-1 and J usage is TRBJ2-1, with 7 bases aligning to TRBD2. CDR1 MNHNS and CDR2 SASEGT come from the germline V gene. CDR3 length equals 14 residues. With 6 bases clipped from V and 9 bases from J, the junction kept 11 bases outside the gene matches. CDR3 sequence reads: CASRDGLVFGEQFF. DNA of the CDR3: TGTGCCAGCAGGGACGGACTAGTTTTTGGTGAGCAGTTCTTC.

This clone was recorded only once. The rearrangement joins TRBV18 to TRBJ2-7, with 7 bases matching TRBD1. V was pared by 4 bases and J by 4 bases, with 10 bases of the junction left unmatched. There are 15 residues in the CDR3. Germline CDR1 is KGHSH and CDR2 is LQKENI. The CDR3 nucleotides read TGTGCCAGCTCACTACCGGGACAGTTTTTATACGAGCAGTACTTC. The encoded protein is CASSLPGQFLYEQYF. The full variable domain, completed using reference TRBV18 and TRBJ2-7, is NAGVMQNPRHLVRRRGQEARLRCSPMKGHSHVYWYRQLPEEGLKFMVYLQKENIIDESGMPKERFSAEFPKEGPSILRIQQVVRGDSAAYFCASSLPGQFLYEQYFGPGTRLTVT.

This sequence joins TRBV4-1 and TRBJ1-4; D ambiguous. V was shortened by 1 base and J by 3 bases, with 9 bases between the two germline ends. The CDR3 length is 15 residues. Germline-derived CDR1 and CDR2 are MGHRA and YSYEKL. CDR3 nucleotides: TGCGCCAGCAGCCAAGGTGGCCGGGCTAATGAAAAACTGTTTTTT. This codes for CASSQGGRANEKLFF.

V is TRBV9 and J is TRBJ2-1; 10 bases match TRBD2. The CDR3 extends over 20 amino acids. Germline CDR1 SGDLS, CDR2 YYNGEE. V trimming: 3 bases; J trimming: 0 bases; junction bases outside the gene matches: 15. CDR3 region: CASSALLSGTSANSYNEQFF. The CDR3 DNA reads TGTGCCAGCAGCGCCCTTCTATCCGGGACTAGCGCCAACTCCTACAATGAGCAGTTCTTC.

This chain uses TRBV2 with TRBJ2-3; no clear D gene. The CDR3 covers 15 residues. CDR1 and CDR2 from the germline V gene are SNHLY and FYNNEI. Trimming left V 6 bases short and J 0 bases short, with 13 bases between. CDR3 residues: CASSNRQTSTDTQYF. The CDR3 DNA reads as TGTGCCAGCAGCAACCGGCAGACCAGCACAGATACGCAGTATTTT. Based on the CDR3 plus reference TRBV2 and TRBJ2-3, the full variable domain is EPEVTQTPSHQVTQMGQEVILRCVPISNHLYFYWYRQILGQKVEFLVSFYNNEISEKSEIFDDQFSVERPDGSNFTLKIRSTKLEDSAMYFCASSNRQTSTDTQYFGPGTRLTVL.

The chain joins TRBV27 to TRBJ2-1, with 12 bases aligning to TRBD2. CDR3 length equals 16 residues. V lost 5 bases, J lost 3 bases, and 5 bases stayed unmatched. Looked up from germline, CDR1 is MNHEY and CDR2 is SMNVEV (reference sequence). The CDR3 DNA reads as TGTGCCAGCAGTCGCGGGACTAGCGGGTACTACAATGAGCAGTTCTTC. It encodes CASSRGTSGYYNEQFF.

This CDR3 is CASSLAPRSEQYF. The CDR3 DNA reads TGTGCCAGCAGCTTAGCCCCCCGGAGCGAGCAGTACTTC. The chain combines TRBV7-9 with TRBJ2-7; D not certain. Germline V gene lookup returns CDR1 SEHNR and CDR2 FQNEAQ (reference sequence). Deletions cut 0 bases from V and 6 bases from J, with 9 bases between. The CDR3 loop spans 13 amino acids.

The rearrangement links TRBV27 to TRBJ2-7; 11 bases are a match to TRBD1. The CDR3 totals 14 residues. Germline V CDR1 and CDR2: MNHEY, SMNVEV (reference sequence). V lost 5 bases, J lost 7 bases, and 7 bases stayed unmatched. CDR3 amino acids: CASSPWTGGKEQYF. The CDR3 DNA follows: TGTGCCAGCAGTCCGTGGACAGGGGGCAAAGAGCAGTACTTC.

The gene calls are TRBV20-1 and TRBJ1-1; D is unresolved. V lost 5 bases to trimming and J lost 3 bases, with 7 bases between them. CDR1 is DFQATT and CDR2 is SNEGSKA in the germline V gene (reference sequence). The CDR3 sequence is 11 residues long. The CDR3 nucleotides read TGCAGTGCTTCACAGTACACTGAAGCTTTCTTT. Its translation is CSASQYTEAFF.

This sequence joins TRBV5-1 and TRBJ2-7; D perhaps matches TRBD2 (5 bases). In germline, CDR1 is SGHRS, CDR2 YFSETQ. V was shortened by 4 bases and J by 2 bases, with 10 bases between the two germline ends. The length of the CDR3 is 13 residues. The CDR3 here is CASSRGLPYEQYF. CDR3 coding DNA: TGCGCCAGCAGCCGCGGACTCCCCTACGAGCAGTACTTC.

The rearrangement uses TRBV9 and TRBJ1-3; D ambiguous. Germline CDR1 SGDLS, CDR2 YYNGEE. The CDR3 has 15 residues. V lost 4 bases to trimming and J lost 0 bases, with 11 bases between them. As DNA, the CDR3 is TGTGCCAGCAGCCCCCGACTATCCTCTGGAAACACCATATATTTT. This codes for CASSPRLSSGNTIYF.

The V and J genes are TRBV28 and TRBJ2-7, with D unresolved. The V end lost 5 bases, the J end lost 3 bases, and 14 bases lay between the germline ends. The CDR3 totals 14 residues. CDR1 and CDR2 (germline): MDHEN, SYDVKM. The CDR3 region is CASSLSGWRYEQYF. DNA of the CDR3: TGTGCCAGCAGTCTTTCCGGTTGGCGCTACGAGCAGTACTTC.

This clone showed up just a few times. This sequence joins TRBV19 and TRBJ1-4; D uncertain. CDR1 and CDR2 from the germline V gene are LNHDA and SQIVND (reference sequence). V dropped 1 base and J dropped 6 bases, with 15 bases sitting between them. There are 16 residues in the CDR3. The CDR3 DNA sequence: TGTGCCAGTAGTATAGGCACTTCTCTAAGGGATGAAAAACTGTTTTTT. Amino acid sequence: CASSIGTSLRDEKLFF.

The chain joins TRBV7-9 to TRBJ1-1; a weak D match, TRBD1 (6 bases). This CDR3 is built from 14 residues. The germline V gene has CDR1 SEHNR and CDR2 FQNEAQ (reference sequence). V shed 5 bases and J shed 0 bases, with 10 bases lying between them. The DNA of the CDR3 is TGTGCCAGCAGCCACGACAGGCTGAACACTGAAGCTTTCTTT. Its protein is CASSHDRLNTEAFF.

The genes are TRBV28 and TRBJ2-1, with D unclear. Germline V CDR1 and CDR2: MDHEN, SYDVKM. This CDR3 is 11 amino acids long. V gave up 8 bases and J gave up 3 bases, with 5 bases separating them. The CDR3 DNA follows: TGTGCCAGCGGGTTCTACAATGAGCAGTTCTTC. The encoded protein is CASGFYNEQFF.

The chain recombines TRBV5-1 with TRBJ2-7; maybe TRBD1 (6 bases). This CDR3 has 14 amino acids. Trimming removed 4 bases at V and 4 bases at J, with 15 bases between. The germline gives CDR1 SGHRS, CDR2 YFSETQ. CDR3 protein: CASSPDRTPYEQYF. The CDR3 DNA reads as TGCGCCAGCAGCCCCGACAGGACCCCTTACGAGCAGTACTTC.

The V and J genes are TRBV2 and TRBJ1-5, with TRBD1 identical over 11 bases. CDR3 size: 15 residues. J lost 7 bases, V lost 7 bases, and 9 bases had no gene match. Germline lookup yields CDR1 SNHLY and CDR2 FYNNEI. DNA for the CDR3: TGTGCCAGCACAGTTATAAGGGACAGGGGGCAGCCCCAGCATTTT. It specifies CASTVIRDRGQPQHF.

J is TRBJ1-1 and V is TRBV9; tentatively, D is TRBD1 (6 bases). The ends were cut back, 3 bases at V and 6 bases at J, with 15 bases in the middle. Per germline, CDR1 SGDLS and CDR2 YYNGEE. The CDR3 loop spans 14 amino acids. Here the CDR3 reads CASSATGTIAEAFF. In DNA form, the CDR3 reads TGTGCCAGCAGCGCTACAGGGACAATCGCTGAAGCTTTCTTT.

The chain joins TRBV7-9 to TRBJ2-3; 8 bases match TRBD1. This CDR3 spans 16 amino acids. Germline CDR1 and CDR2: SEHNR and FQNEAQ (reference sequence). The ends lost 3 bases at V and 1 base at J; junction bases unmatched: 6. The CDR3, as DNA: TGTGCCAGCAGCTTCCGGCAGGGGGCACGCACAGATACGCAGTATTTT. It codes for CASSFRQGARTDTQYF. Combining the CDR3 with reference TRBV7-9 and TRBJ2-3 gives the whole variable domain DTGVSQNPRHKITKRGQNVTFRCDPISEHNRLYWYRQTLGQGPEFLTYFQNEAQLEKSRLLSDRFSAERPKGSFSTLEIQRTEQGDSAMYLCASSFRQGARTDTQYFGPGTRLTVL.

This chain connects TRBV27 to TRBJ1-4; 8 positions agree with TRBD1. In germline, CDR1 is MNHEY, CDR2 SMNVEV (reference sequence). Unmatched junction bases numbered 17, after V lost 5 bases and J lost 0 bases. This CDR3 has 20 residues. The CDR3 region is CASSLHRPSGGLATNEKLFF. CDR3 DNA: TGTGCCAGCAGTCTACATCGGCCGTCAGGGGGCCTCGCAACTAATGAAAAACTGTTTTTT. Full variable domain (missing parts from reference TRBV27 and TRBJ1-4): EAQVTQNPRYLITVTGKKLTVTCSQNMNHEYMSWYRQDPGLGLRQIYYSMNVEVTDKGDVPEGYKVSRKEKRNFPLILESPSPNQTSLYFCASSLHRPSGGLATNEKLFFGSGTQLSVL.

The chain joins TRBV6-5 to TRBJ1-2; D is unclear. Trimming removed 4 bases from V and 2 bases from J, with 8 bases in between. CDR1 MNHEY and CDR2 SVGAGI come from the germline V gene. The length of the CDR3 is 13 residues. The CDR3, as DNA: TGTGCCAGCAGTTCAAACCGAAACTATGGCTACACCTTC. Translated, it gives CASSSNRNYGYTF.

The DNA of the CDR3 is TGTGCCAGCAGTAAACCGGGACTAGCGGGCCGCAATGAGCAGTTCTTC. Translation: CASSKPGLAGRNEQFF. This chain connects TRBV2 to TRBJ2-1; TRBD2 matches 12 bases. J lost 6 bases, V lost 5 bases, and 8 bases had no gene match. The germline V gene encodes CDR1 SNHLY and CDR2 FYNNEI. The CDR3 runs 16 residues.

The rearrangement links TRBV29-1 to TRBJ2-7; TRBD1 matches at 10 bases. This CDR3 has 14 amino acids. Per germline, CDR1 SQVTM and CDR2 ANQGSEA. With V trimmed by 7 bases and J by 2 bases, 8 bases remained unmatched. The CDR3 DNA is TGCAGCGCCGCGAACGGACAGGGGGCCTACGAGCAGTACTTC. Amino acid sequence: CSAANGQGAYEQYF.